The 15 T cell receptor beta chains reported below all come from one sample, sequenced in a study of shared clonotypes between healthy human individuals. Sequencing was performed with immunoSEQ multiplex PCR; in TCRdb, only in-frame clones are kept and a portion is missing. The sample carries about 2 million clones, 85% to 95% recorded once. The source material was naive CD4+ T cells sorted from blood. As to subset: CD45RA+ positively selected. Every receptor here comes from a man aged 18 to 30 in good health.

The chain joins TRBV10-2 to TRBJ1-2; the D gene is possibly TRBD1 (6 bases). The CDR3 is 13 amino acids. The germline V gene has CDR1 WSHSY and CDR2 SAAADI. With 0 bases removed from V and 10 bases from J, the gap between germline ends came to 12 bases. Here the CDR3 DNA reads TGCGCCAGCAGTGAGTCGGGTCGGACAGCCTACACCTTC. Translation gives CASSESGRTAYTF.

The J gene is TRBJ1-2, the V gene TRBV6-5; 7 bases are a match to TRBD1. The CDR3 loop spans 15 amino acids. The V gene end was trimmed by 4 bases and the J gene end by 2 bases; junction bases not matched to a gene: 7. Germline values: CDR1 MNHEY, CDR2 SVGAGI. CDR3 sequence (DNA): TGTGCCAGCAGTTCCGGGATGGGACAGAACTATGGCTACACCTTC. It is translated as CASSSGMGQNYGYTF.

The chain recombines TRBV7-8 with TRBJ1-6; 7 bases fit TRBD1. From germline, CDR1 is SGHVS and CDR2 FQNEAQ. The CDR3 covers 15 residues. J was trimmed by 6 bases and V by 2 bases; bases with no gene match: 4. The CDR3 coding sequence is TGTGCCAGCAGCTTACCAGACAGGGCTAATTCACCCCTCCACTTT. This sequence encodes CASSLPDRANSPLHF.

CDR3 amino acids: CASSSGQLEQYF. In DNA form, the CDR3 reads TGTGCCAGCAGCTCCGGACAGCTGGAGCAGTACTTC. The gene calls are TRBV28 and TRBJ2-7, with a weak D call TRBD1 (6 bases). Trimming cost V 6 bases and J 7 bases, with 13 bases left between them. Germline values: CDR1 MDHEN, CDR2 SYDVKM. This CDR3 is 12 amino acids long.

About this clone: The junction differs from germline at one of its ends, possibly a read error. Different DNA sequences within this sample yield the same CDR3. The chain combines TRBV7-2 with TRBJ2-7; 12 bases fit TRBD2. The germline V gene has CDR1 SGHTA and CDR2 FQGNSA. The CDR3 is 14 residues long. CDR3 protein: CASSLAGGTYEQYF. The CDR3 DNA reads TGTGCCAGCAGCCTAGCGGGAGGGACCTACGAGCAGTACTTC. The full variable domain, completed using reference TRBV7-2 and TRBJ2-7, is GAGVSQSPSNKVTEKGKDVELRCDPISGHTALYWYRQSLGQGLEFLIYFQGNSAPDKSGLPSDRFSAERTGGSVSTLTIQRTQQEDSAVYLCASSLAGGTYEQYFGPGTRLTVT.

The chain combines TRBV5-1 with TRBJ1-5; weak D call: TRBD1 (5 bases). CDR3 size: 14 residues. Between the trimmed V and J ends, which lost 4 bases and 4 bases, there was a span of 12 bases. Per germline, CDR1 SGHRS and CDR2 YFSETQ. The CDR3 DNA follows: TGCGCCAGCAGCCTAGGACACGGGAATCAGCCCCAGCATTTT. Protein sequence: CASSLGHGNQPQHF.

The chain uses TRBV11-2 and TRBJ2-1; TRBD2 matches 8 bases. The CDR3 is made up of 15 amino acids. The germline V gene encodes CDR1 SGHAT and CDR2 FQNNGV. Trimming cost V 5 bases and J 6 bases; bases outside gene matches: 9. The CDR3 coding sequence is TGTGCCAGCAGCCAGAGGGTAGCGGGAAGCAATGAGCAGTTCTTC. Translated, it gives CASSQRVAGSNEQFF.

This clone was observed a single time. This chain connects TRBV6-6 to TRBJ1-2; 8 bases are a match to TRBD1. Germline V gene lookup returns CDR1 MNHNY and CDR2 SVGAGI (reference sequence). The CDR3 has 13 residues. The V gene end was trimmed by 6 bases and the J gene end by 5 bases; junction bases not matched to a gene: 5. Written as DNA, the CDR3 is TGTGCCAGCAGCCAGGACAGGGTATATGGCTACACCTTC. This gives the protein CASSQDRVYGYTF.

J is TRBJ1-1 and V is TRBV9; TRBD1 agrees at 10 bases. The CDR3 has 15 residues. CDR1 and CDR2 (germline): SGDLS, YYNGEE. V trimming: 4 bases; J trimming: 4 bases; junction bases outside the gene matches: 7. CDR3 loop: CASSFRTGGGTEAFF. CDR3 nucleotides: TGTGCCAGCAGCTTCCGGACAGGGGGAGGCACTGAAGCTTTCTTT.

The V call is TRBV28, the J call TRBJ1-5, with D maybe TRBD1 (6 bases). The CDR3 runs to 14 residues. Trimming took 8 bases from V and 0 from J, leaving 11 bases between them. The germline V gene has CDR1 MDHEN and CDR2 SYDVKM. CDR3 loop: CASEGGLSNQPQHF. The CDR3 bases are TGTGCCAGCGAGGGGGGGCTTAGCAATCAGCCCCAGCATTTT.

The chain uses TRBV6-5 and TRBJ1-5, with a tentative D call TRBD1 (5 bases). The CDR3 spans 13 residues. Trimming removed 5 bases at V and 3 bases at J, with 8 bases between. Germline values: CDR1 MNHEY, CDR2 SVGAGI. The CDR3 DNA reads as TGTGCCAGCAGTCCAGGGAACAATCAGCCCCAGCATTTT. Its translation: CASSPGNNQPQHF.

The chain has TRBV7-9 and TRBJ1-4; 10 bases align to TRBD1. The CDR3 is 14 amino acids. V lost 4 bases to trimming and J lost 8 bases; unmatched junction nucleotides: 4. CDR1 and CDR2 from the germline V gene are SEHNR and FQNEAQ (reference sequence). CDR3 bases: TGTGCCAGCAGCTGGGGACAGGGGAGGGAAAAACTGTTTTTT. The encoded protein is CASSWGQGREKLFF.

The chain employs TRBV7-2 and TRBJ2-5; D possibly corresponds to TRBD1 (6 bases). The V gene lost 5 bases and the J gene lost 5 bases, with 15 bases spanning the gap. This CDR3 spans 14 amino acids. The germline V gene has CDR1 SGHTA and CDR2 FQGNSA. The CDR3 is CASSLNRVPETQYF. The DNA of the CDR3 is TGTGCCAGCAGCCTTAACAGGGTTCCGGAGACCCAGTACTTC.

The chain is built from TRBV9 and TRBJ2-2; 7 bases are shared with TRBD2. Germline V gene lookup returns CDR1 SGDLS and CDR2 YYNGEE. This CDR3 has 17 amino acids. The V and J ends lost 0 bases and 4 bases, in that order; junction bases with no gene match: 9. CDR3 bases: TGTGCCAGCAGCGTAGTTGGGCTAGCGGAGACCACCGGGGAGCTGTTTTTT. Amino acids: CASSVVGLAETTGELFF.

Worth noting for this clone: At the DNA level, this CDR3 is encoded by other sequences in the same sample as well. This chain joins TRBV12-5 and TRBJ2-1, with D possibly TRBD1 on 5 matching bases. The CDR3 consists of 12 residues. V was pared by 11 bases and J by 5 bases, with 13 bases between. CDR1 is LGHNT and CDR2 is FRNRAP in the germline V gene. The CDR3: CASGPTDNEQFF. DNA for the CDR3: TGTGCTTCAGGGCCCACCGACAATGAGCAGTTCTTC.